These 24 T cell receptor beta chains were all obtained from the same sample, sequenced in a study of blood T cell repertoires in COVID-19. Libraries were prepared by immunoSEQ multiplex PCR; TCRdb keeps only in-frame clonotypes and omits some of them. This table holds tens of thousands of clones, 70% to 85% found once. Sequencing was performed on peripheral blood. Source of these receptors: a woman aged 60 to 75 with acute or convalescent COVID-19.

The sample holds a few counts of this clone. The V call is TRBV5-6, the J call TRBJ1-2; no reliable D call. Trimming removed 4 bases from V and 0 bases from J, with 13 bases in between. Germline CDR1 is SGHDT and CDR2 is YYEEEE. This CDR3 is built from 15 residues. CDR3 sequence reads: CASSPRGGANYGYTF. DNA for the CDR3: TGTGCCAGCAGCCCCCGAGGCGGCGCTAACTATGGCTACACCTTC. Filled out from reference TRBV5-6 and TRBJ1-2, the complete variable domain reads DAGVTQSPTHLIKTRGQQVTLRCSPKSGHDTVSWYQQALGQGPQFIFQYYEEEERQRGNFPDRFSGHQFPNYSSELNVNALLLGDSALYLCASSPRGGANYGYTFGSGTRLTVV.

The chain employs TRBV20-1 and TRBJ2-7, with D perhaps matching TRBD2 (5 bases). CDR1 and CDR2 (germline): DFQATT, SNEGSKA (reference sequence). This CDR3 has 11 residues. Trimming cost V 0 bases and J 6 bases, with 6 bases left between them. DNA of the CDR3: TGCAGTGCTAGAGAGGCGGGCGAGCAGTACTTC. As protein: CSAREAGEQYF.

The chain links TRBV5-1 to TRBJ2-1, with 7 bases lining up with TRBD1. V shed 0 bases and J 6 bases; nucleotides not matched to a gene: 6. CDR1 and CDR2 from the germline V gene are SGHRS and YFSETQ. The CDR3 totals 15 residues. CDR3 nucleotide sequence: TGCGCCAGCAGCTTGGATACAGGGGTTACCAATGAGCAGTTCTTC. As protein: CASSLDTGVTNEQFF.

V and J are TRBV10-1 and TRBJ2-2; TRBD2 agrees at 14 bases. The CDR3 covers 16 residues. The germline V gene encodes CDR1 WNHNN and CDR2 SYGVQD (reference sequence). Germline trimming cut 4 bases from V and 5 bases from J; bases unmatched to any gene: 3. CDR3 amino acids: CASSGGTSGGTGELFF. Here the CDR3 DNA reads TGCGCCAGCAGTGGGGGGACTAGCGGGGGAACCGGGGAGCTGTTTTTT.

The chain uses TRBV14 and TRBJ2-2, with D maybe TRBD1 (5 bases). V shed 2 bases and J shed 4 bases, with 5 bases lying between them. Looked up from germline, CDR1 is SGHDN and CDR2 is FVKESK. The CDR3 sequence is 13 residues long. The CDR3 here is CASSQQGTGELFF. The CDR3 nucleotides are TGTGCCAGCAGCCAACAGGGCACCGGGGAGCTGTTTTTT.

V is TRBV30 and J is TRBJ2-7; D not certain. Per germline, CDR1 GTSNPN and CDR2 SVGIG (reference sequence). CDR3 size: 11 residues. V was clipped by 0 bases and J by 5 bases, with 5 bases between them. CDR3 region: CAWSVLHEQYF. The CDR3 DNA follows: TGTGCCTGGAGTGTACTTCACGAGCAGTACTTC.

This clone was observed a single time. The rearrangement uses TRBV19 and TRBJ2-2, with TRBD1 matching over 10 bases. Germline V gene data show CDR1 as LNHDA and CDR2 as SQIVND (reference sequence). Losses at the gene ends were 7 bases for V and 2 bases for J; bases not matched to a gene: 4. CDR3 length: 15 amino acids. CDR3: CASTRDRGNTGELFF. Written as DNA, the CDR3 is TGTGCCAGTACCCGGGACAGGGGTAACACCGGGGAGCTGTTTTTT.

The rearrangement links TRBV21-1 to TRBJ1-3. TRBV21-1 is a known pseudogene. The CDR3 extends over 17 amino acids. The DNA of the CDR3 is TGTGCCAGCAGCAAACGGGACTCATGCCACACGGGAAACACCATATATTTT. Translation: CASSKRDSCHTGNTIYF.

The CDR3 DNA follows: TGTGCCAGTAAGGAACAGGGGGGCGGCTATGGCTACACCTTC. Its protein is CASKEQGGGYGYTF. The chain links TRBV19 to TRBJ1-2, with TRBD1 matching over 8 bases. Trimming took 7 bases from V and 4 from J; bases not matched to a gene: 8. Germline V gives CDR1 LNHDA, CDR2 SQIVND (reference sequence). This CDR3 comprises 14 residues. Full variable domain (remainder filled in from reference TRBV19 and TRBJ1-2): DGGITQSPKYLFRKEGQNVTLSCEQNLNHDAMYWYRQDPGQGLRLIYYSQIVNDFQKGDIAEGYSVSREKKESFPLTVTSAQKNPTAFYLCASKEQGGGYGYTFGSGTRLTVV.

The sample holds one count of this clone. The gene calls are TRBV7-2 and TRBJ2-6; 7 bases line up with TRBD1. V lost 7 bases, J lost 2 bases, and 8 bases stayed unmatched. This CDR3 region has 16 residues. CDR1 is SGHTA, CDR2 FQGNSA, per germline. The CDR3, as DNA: TGTGCCAGCACCCAGGGGGTCGGAGCTGGGGCCAACGTCCTGACTTTC. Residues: CASTQGVGAGANVLTF.

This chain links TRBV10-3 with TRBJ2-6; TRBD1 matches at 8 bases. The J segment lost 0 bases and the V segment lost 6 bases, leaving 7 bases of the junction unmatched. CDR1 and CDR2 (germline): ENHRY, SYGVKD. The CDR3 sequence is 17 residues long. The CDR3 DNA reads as TGTGCCATCAGCCACGGACAGGGCGTCTCTGGGGCCAACGTCCTGACTTTC. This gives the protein CAISHGQGVSGANVLTF.

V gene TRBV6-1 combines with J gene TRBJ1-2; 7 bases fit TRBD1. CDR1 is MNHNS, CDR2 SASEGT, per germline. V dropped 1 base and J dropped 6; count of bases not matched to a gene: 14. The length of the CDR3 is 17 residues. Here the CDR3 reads CASSEEPGAGGQNGYTF. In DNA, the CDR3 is TGTGCCAGCAGTGAAGAGCCGGGCGCAGGGGGGCAGAATGGCTACACCTTC.

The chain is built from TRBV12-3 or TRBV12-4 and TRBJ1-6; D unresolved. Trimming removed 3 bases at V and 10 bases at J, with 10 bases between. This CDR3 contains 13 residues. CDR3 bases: TGTGCCAGCAGTTTTATGGCCGTATCACCCCTCCACTTT. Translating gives CASSFMAVSPLHF.

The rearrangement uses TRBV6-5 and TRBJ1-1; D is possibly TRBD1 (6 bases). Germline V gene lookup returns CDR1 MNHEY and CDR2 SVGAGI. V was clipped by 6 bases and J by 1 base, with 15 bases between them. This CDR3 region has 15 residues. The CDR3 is CASRKEGVGNTEAFF. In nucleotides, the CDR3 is TGTGCCAGCAGGAAAGAGGGGGTGGGGAACACTGAAGCTTTCTTT.

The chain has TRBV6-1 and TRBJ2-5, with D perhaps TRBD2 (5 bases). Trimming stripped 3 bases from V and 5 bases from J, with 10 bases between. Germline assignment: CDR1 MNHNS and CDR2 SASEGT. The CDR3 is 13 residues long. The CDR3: CASSDLTRETQYF. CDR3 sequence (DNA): TGTGCCAGCAGTGACCTTACTAGGGAGACCCAGTACTTC.

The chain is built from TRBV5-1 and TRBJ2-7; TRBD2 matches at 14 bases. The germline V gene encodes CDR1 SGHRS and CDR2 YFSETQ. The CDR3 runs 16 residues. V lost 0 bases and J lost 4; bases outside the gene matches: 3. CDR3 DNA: TGCGCCAGCAGCTTGGGGACTAGCGGGGGGTTATACGAGCAGTACTTC. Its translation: CASSLGTSGGLYEQYF.

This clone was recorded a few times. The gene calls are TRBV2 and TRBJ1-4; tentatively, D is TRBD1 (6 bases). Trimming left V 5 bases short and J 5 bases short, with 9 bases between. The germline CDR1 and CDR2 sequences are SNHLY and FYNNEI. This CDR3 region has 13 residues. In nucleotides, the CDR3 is TGTGCCAGCAGTAGAGGACAGAATGAAAAACTGTTTTTT. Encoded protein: CASSRGQNEKLFF.

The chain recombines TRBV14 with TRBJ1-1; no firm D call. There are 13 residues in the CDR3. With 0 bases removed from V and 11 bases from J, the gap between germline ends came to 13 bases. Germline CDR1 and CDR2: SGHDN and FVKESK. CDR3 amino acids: CASSQEDSGRAFF. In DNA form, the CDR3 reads TGTGCCAGCAGCCAAGAAGACTCCGGCCGGGCTTTCTTT.

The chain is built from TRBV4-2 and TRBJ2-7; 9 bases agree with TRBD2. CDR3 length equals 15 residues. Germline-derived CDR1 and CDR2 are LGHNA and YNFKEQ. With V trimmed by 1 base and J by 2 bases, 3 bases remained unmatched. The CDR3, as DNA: TGTGCCAGCAGCCAAGCAGGCGGGGGGGCCTACGAGCAGTACTTC. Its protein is CASSQAGGGAYEQYF.

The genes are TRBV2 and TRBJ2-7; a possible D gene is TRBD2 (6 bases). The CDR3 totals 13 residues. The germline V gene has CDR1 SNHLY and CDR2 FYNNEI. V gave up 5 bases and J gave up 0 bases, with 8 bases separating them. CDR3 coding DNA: TGTGCCAGCAGTTCGACTAGCTCCTACGAGCAGTACTTC. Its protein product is CASSSTSSYEQYF. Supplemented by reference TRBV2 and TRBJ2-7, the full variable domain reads EPEVTQTPSHQVTQMGQEVILRCVPISNHLYFYWYRQILGQKVEFLVSFYNNEISEKSEIFDDQFSVERPDGSNFTLKIRSTKLEDSAMYFCASSSTSSYEQYFGPGTRLTVT.

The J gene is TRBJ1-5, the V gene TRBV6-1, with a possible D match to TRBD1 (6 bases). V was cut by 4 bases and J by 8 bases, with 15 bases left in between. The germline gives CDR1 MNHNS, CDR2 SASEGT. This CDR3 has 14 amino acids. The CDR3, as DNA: TGTGCCAGCAGTGTCCAGGGGCGAAGTAAGCCCCAGCATTTT. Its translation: CASSVQGRSKPQHF.

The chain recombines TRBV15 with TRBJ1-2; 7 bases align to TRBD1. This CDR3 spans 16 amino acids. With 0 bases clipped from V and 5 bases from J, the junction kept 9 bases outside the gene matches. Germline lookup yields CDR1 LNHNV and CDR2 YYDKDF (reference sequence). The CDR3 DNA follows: TGTGCCACCAGCAGAGAAAGCACAGGGGCAGGATATGGCTACACCTTC. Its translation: CATSRESTGAGYGYTF.

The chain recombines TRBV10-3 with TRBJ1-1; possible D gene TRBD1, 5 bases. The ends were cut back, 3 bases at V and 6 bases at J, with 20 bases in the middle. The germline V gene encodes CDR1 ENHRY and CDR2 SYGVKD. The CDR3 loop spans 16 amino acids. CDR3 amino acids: CAISDPQQGEGAEAFF. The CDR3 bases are TGTGCCATCAGTGACCCCCAGCAAGGGGAGGGCGCTGAAGCTTTCTTT.

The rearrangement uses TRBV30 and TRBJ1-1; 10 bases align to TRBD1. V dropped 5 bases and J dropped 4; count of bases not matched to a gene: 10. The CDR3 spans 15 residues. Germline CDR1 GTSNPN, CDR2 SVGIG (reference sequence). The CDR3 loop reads CAWSRQGARSTEAFF. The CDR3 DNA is TGTGCCTGGTCCCGACAGGGGGCGCGGAGCACTGAAGCTTTCTTT.